The sequence of this T cell receptor (beta chain) was determined in a study of blood T cell repertoires in COVID-19. The overall study: Both acute and convalescent COVID-19 samples were obtained from the United States, Italy and Spain.

CDR3 length: 14 amino acids. V dropped 6 bases and J dropped 0 bases, with 14 bases sitting between them. Germline assignment: CDR1 SQVTM and CDR2 ANQGSEA. In the authors' methods: Counts of nucleated cells, estimated from reference gene primer amplification, were obtained. Repertoires were generated with immunoSEQ multiplex PCR, while TCRdb's copy carries only in-frame clones and drops some. Clone size and V and J calls were adopted from that table, with D and trimming inferred from the DNA. In the table there are over 50,000 clones, around 77% of which are singletons. The sequenced sample was peripheral blood. The chain combines TRBV29-1 with TRBJ1-2, with D possibly matching TRBD1 (5 bases). The TCR was taken from a man at least 80 years old with active or convalescent COVID-19. The CDR3 sequence is CSVPGGGTNYGYTF. The DNA of the CDR3 is TGCAGCGTCCCCGGGGGTGGGACTAACTATGGCTACACCTTC.